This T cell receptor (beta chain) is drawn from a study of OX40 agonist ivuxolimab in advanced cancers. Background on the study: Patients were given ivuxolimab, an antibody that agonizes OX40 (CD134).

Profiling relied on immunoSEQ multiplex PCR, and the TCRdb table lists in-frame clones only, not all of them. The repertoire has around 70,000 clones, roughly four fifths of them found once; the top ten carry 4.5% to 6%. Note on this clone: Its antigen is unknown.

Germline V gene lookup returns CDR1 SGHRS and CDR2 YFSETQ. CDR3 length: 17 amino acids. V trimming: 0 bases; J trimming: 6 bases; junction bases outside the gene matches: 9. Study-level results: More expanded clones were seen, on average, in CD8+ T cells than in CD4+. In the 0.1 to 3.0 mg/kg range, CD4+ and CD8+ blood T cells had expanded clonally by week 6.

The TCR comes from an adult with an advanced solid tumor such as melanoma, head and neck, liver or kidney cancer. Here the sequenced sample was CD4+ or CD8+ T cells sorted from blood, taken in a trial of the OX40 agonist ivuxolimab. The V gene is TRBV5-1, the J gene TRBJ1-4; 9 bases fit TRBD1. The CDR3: CASSLGTGGERDEKLFF. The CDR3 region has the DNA TGCGCCAGCAGCTTGGGAACAGGGGGCGAAAGGGATGAAAAACTGTTTTTT.